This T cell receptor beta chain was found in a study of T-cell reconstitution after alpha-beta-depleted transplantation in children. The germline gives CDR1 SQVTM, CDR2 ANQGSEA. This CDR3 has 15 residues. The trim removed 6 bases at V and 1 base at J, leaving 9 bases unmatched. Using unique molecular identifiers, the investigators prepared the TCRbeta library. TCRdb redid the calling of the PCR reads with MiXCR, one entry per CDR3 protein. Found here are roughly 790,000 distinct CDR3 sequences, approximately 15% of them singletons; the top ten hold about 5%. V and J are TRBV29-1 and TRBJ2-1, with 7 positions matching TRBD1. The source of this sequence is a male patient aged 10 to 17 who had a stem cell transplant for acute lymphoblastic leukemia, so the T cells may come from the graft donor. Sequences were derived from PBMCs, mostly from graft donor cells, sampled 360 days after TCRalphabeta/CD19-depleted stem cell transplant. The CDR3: CSVVGTDPSYNEQFF. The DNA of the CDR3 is TGCAGCGTAGTAGGGACAGATCCTTCCTACAATGAGCAGTTCTTC.